Listed here are 14 T cell receptor beta chains from one sample, sequenced in a study of cytomegalovirus exposure and HLA in healthy donors. PCR primers comprised 60 Vbeta and 13 Jbeta primers. TCRdb keeps only in-frame clones here, not all; method: immunoSEQ multiplex PCR. The sample holds approximately 120,000 clones, roughly 70% seen once. Input material: PBMCs. These receptors originate from a middle-aged man in good health and CMV-seronegative.

This sequence joins TRBV5-6 and TRBJ2-7; TRBD1 aligns across 11 bases. The CDR3 length is 15 residues. The germline V gene encodes CDR1 SGHDT and CDR2 YYEEEE. The ends lost 3 bases at V and 3 bases at J; junction bases unmatched: 5. The CDR3 spells CASSSDRGRHYEQYF. The CDR3 DNA is TGTGCCAGCAGCTCGGACAGGGGGCGGCACTACGAGCAGTACTTC.

The chain joins TRBV6-6 to TRBJ1-4, with a possible D match to TRBD1 (5 bases). V was pared by 8 bases and J by 8 bases, with 15 bases between. In germline, CDR1 is MNHNY, CDR2 SVGAGI (reference sequence). The CDR3 has 13 residues. CDR3 DNA: TGTGCCAGCGGGGGAGCGGGTGGCGAAAAACTGTTTTTT. Its translation is CASGGAGGEKLFF.

V is TRBV7-6 and J is TRBJ2-3; the match to TRBD2 covers 9 bases. Germline V gene lookup returns CDR1 SGHVS and CDR2 FNYEAQ. The length of the CDR3 is 15 residues. V was clipped by 5 bases and J by 3 bases; unmatched bases: 6. CDR3 residues: CASSPFSGGTDTQYF. DNA of the CDR3: TGTGCCAGCAGCCCTTTTAGCGGGGGAACAGATACGCAGTATTTT.

CDR3 coding DNA: TGCGCCAGCAGTCACCCCCAGGTCTACGAGCAGTACTTC. It is translated as CASSHPQVYEQYF. The rearrangement links TRBV23-1 to TRBJ2-7; no definite D call. TRBV23-1 is placed among ORFs of uncertain function. This CDR3 comprises 13 residues. With 3 bases removed from V and 3 bases from J, the gap between germline ends came to 9 bases.

The CDR3 bases are TGCGCCAGCAGGCCGACGGGACAGGTGCCCTACGAGCAGTACTTC. Translation: CASRPTGQVPYEQYF. The chain employs TRBV5-1 and TRBJ2-5, with 8 bases identical to TRBD1. The J call is doubtful: the DNA matches TRBJ2-7 better. CDR1 and CDR2 (germline): SGHRS, YFSETQ. The CDR3 runs 15 residues.

This clone came up a few times. The conserved final phenylalanine or tryptophan is absent from the CDR3, which likely points to a read error. The DNA is omitted, as the CDR3 cannot be located on it reliably, and the CDR3 follows TCRdb's listing. The V gene is TRBV5-4, the J gene TRBJ1-1; TRBD1, as called in the table, went unchecked against the DNA. Germline V gives CDR1 SGHNT, CDR2 YYREEE (reference sequence). Inclusive of both ends, the CDR3 amounts to 15 amino acids. The CDR3 protein is CPSSLSLYRGTKSFL.

The chain joins TRBV7-9 to TRBJ2-3, with 8 positions matching TRBD2. Germline V CDR1 and CDR2: SEHNR, FQNEAQ (reference sequence). V gave up 3 bases and J gave up 0 bases; unmatched junction bases: 8. This CDR3 region has 17 residues. The CDR3 here is CASSFPIAGTSTDTQYF. The CDR3 DNA is TGTGCCAGCAGCTTTCCTATAGCGGGAACTAGCACAGATACGCAGTATTTT.

This chain links TRBV28 with TRBJ2-3; 7 nucleotides match TRBD1. CDR3 size: 15 residues. The J segment lost 4 bases and the V segment lost 4 bases, leaving 8 bases of the junction unmatched. Germline-derived CDR1 and CDR2 are MDHEN and SYDVKM. The CDR3 sequence: CASSYNRGAADTQYF. CDR3 sequence (DNA): TGTGCCAGCAGTTATAACAGGGGAGCGGCAGATACGCAGTATTTT.

The table lists this clone with a count of one. The chain is built from TRBV7-9 and TRBJ2-7; 7 nucleotides agree with TRBD1. Germline V CDR1 and CDR2: SEHNR, FQNEAQ (reference sequence). J gave up 3 bases and V 8 bases, and 10 bases lay outside the gene matches. The CDR3 is 14 residues long. DNA of the CDR3: TGTGCCAGCGCCAACCGGGACAGAGACTACGAGCAGTACTTC. Translating gives CASANRDRDYEQYF.

The chain joins TRBV5-4 to TRBJ1-1; the match to TRBD1 covers 10 bases. Germline-derived CDR1 and CDR2 are SGHNT and YYREEE (reference sequence). Unmatched junction bases numbered 9, after V lost 2 bases and J lost 5 bases. This CDR3 is built from 16 residues. In DNA form, the CDR3 reads TGTGCCAGCAGCTTAAACCCCCGGGACAGGGGAACTGAAGCTTTCTTT. This gives the protein CASSLNPRDRGTEAFF.

The chain is built from TRBV27 and TRBJ2-5, with TRBD1 matching 8 bases. The CDR3 runs to 15 residues. Germline V gene sequence: CDR1 MNHEY, CDR2 SMNVEV (reference sequence). Trimming took 5 bases from V and 5 from J; bases not matched to a gene: 10. The CDR3: CASSARTGWLETQYF. In DNA form, the CDR3 reads TGTGCCAGCAGTGCCAGGACAGGGTGGTTGGAGACCCAGTACTTC.

This chain uses TRBV4-1 with TRBJ2-7; 7 nucleotides agree with TRBD2. The CDR3 extends over 16 amino acids. After removal of 0 bases from V and 0 bases from J, the junction contained 5 bases not matched to a gene. CDR1 is MGHRA, CDR2 YSYEKL, per germline. CDR3 amino acids: CASSQESRGSSYEQYF. CDR3 nucleotide sequence: TGCGCCAGCAGCCAAGAATCTCGCGGGAGCTCCTACGAGCAGTACTTC.

This sequence joins TRBV28 and TRBJ2-5; TRBD1 aligns across 9 bases. The CDR3 contains 15 residues. J lost 5 bases, V lost 6 bases, and 10 bases had no gene match. Germline V lookup: CDR1 MDHEN, CDR2 SYDVKM. The DNA for the CDR3 is TGTGCCAGCAGGGTGGGACAGGGCGGAATCGAGACCCAGTACTTC. Protein sequence: CASRVGQGGIETQYF.

The chain employs TRBV7-9 and TRBJ1-1; maybe TRBD1 (5 bases). The germline V gene encodes CDR1 SEHNR and CDR2 FQNEAQ (reference sequence). Trimming removed 5 bases at V and 1 base at J, with 8 bases between. This CDR3 is 13 amino acids long. CDR3 bases: TGTGCCAGCAGCCAGACAGAGAACACTGAAGCTTTCTTT. Residues: CASSQTENTEAFF.